The clone carrying this TCR beta chain is a singleton in its sample. No antigen is known for it. This entry is derived from a study of blood T cells in healthy people across ages. Then a second PCR, running roughly 7 to 12 cycles, was carried out with a sample-barcoded 5' primer and a J-beta primer mix. The template-switch adaptor was a 5' adaptor with 12 random nucleotides. It tagged each cDNA molecule. TCRdb re-analysed the 5' RACE reads in MiXCR, keeping a single row per CDR3 protein. The sample records about 1 million distinct CDR3 sequences, 20% to 25% being singletons. Overall study results and limits: Changes in expanded clonotypes were possibly confounded, as the CMV status of donors was unknown.

The J segment lost 4 bases and the V segment lost 0 bases, leaving 14 bases of the junction unmatched. CDR1 is MNHEY, CDR2 SVGAGI, per germline. This CDR3 is built from 19 residues. These data also featured in a second study, about T cells of mothers and their children.

The source is a girl under 10 years old in good health. Sequences were obtained from blood. J is TRBJ2-3 and V is TRBV6-5; TRBD2 matches 9 bases. CDR3 amino acids: CASSYSTASGDLEADTQYF. CDR3 in DNA: TGTGCCAGCAGTTACTCTACGGCTAGCGGGGACCTAGAGGCAGATACGCAGTATTTT.